Listed below are T cell receptor beta chains from one sample, sequenced in a study of OX40 agonist ivuxolimab in advanced cancers. Sequencing used immunoSEQ multiplex PCR; TCRdb keeps in-frame clones, though not all of them. The sample holds 15,000 to 20,000 clones, approximately 86% seen once. The sample here was CD4+ or CD8+ T cells sorted from blood, taken in a trial of the OX40 agonist ivuxolimab. The receptor source for this set is an adult with an advanced solid tumor such as melanoma, head and neck, liver or kidney cancer. Each CDR3 is given with its conserved first and last residue. Fields, in order: CDR3 protein, CDR3 DNA, CDR3 length, J gene, clone size, V gene, D gene. A D gene is named only where the DNA matches it firmly. The size entry is marked missing in some rows and otherwise reads once, few, many or a size class.

CASKAGGDEQFF	TGTGCCAGCAAGGCGGGGGGAGATGAGCAGTTCTTC	12	TRBJ2-1	.	TRBV25-1	TRBD2
CAWSLGQSTDTQYF	TGTGCCTGGAGTCTGGGACAGAGCACAGATACGCAGTATTTT	14	TRBJ2-3	.	TRBV30	TRBD1
CASSFLGLAGFDTQYF	TGCGCCAGCAGCTTCTTGGGACTAGCGGGGTTTGATACGCAGTATTTT	16	TRBJ2-3	.	TRBV5-1	TRBD2
CASSVGEGASSYEQYF	TGTGCCAGCAGCGTAGGGGAAGGGGCAAGCTCCTACGAGCAGTACTTC	16	TRBJ2-7	few	TRBV9	.
CAWGVSGAETQYF	TGTGCCTGGGGGGTTTCGGGGGCAGAGACCCAGTACTTC	13	TRBJ2-5	.	TRBV30	.
CASNVIAGPFEQYF	TGTGCCAGCAATGTCATAGCGGGCCCCTTCGAGCAGTACTTC	14	TRBJ2-7	.	TRBV6-5	TRBD2
CASSLGIFKEPDEQFF	TGTGCCAGCAGCTTAGGGATATTTAAGGAACCCGATGAGCAGTTCTTC	16	TRBJ2-1	.	TRBV7-8	.
CASSVMSGTSYEQYF	TGTGCCAGCAGCGTAATGAGCGGAACCTCTTACGAGCAGTACTTC	15	TRBJ2-7	once	TRBV9	.
CASRDIGRGANVLTF	TGTGCCAGCAGGGACATCGGACGTGGGGCCAACGTCCTGACTTTC	15	TRBJ2-6	.	TRBV5-8	.
CASSLLRLGTVVSEQFF	TGTGCCAGCAGTCTCTTGAGATTAGGGACGGTAGTTAGTGAGCAGTTCTTC	17	TRBJ2-1	.	TRBV28	.
CASSLPGGGGYEQYF	TGTGCCAGCAGCCTCCCTGGGGGCGGAGGGTACGAGCAGTACTTC	15	TRBJ2-7	.	TRBV5-6	.
CASSLIPRTDSYEQYF	TGTGCCAGCAGCTTAATCCCGAGGACAGACTCCTACGAGCAGTACTTC	16	TRBJ2-7	.	TRBV7-9	.
CASSSRDDEKLFF	TGTGCCAGCAGCTCGCGGGACGATGAAAAACTGTTTTTT	13	TRBJ1-4	.	TRBV5-4	.
CASRSGPGELFF	TGTGCCAGCAGGTCAGGGCCCGGGGAGCTGTTTTTT	12	TRBJ2-2	few	TRBV9	.
CASSYAGAYPQHF	TGTGCCAGCAGTTACGCAGGGGCTTATCCCCAGCATTTT	13	TRBJ1-5	.	TRBV6-5	.
CASSSGRRTNEKLFF	TGTGCCAGCAGCTCGGGACGGCGCACTAATGAAAAACTGTTTTTT	15	TRBJ1-4	.	TRBV7-6	.
CASSTAGLAGVGEQFF	TGTGCCAGCAGCACGGCAGGACTAGCGGGAGTAGGTGAGCAGTTCTTC	16	TRBJ2-1	.	TRBV28	TRBD2
CASSYRPDSEQYF	TGTGCCAGCAGTTACAGGCCGGACAGCGAGCAGTACTTC	13	TRBJ2-7	.	TRBV6-6	.
CASSISGAQPQHF	TGTGCCAGTAGTATCTCGGGGGCTCAGCCCCAGCATTTT	13	TRBJ1-5	.	TRBV19	.
CASRRELGTGELFF	TGTGCCAGCAGACGGGAGTTGGGCACCGGGGAGCTGTTTTTT	14	TRBJ2-2	.	TRBV27	.
CASTTSENNEQFF	TGTGCCAGTACGACTAGCGAGAACAATGAGCAGTTCTTC	13	TRBJ2-1	.	TRBV19	TRBD2
CASSGLAGGETQYF	TGTGCCAGCAGTGGACTAGCGGGAGGGGAGACCCAGTACTTC	14	TRBJ2-5	.	TRBV2	TRBD2
CASSFGGQPQHF	TGTGCCAGCAGTTTTGGGGGCCAGCCCCAGCATTTT	12	TRBJ1-5	.	TRBV28	.
CASSLDRDTSVHEQFF	TGTGCCAGCAGCCTAGACAGGGACACCTCGGTACATGAGCAGTTCTTC	16	TRBJ2-1	.	TRBV2	TRBD1
CAISEQFEQFF	TGTGCCATCAGTGAACAGTTTGAGCAGTTCTTC	11	TRBJ2-1	.	TRBV10-3	.
CASSQNRGANTEAFF	TGTGCCAGCAGCCAAAACAGGGGCGCCAACACTGAAGCTTTCTTT	15	TRBJ1-1	.	TRBV7-2	TRBD1
CAISEGGLAGVEQFF	TGTGCCATCAGTGAGGGTGGACTAGCGGGAGTGGAGCAGTTCTTC	15	TRBJ2-1	.	TRBV10-3	TRBD2
CASSLGQGGQETQYF	TGCGCCAGCAGCTTGGGACAGGGGGGTCAAGAGACCCAGTACTTC	15	TRBJ2-5	.	TRBV5-1	TRBD1
CASALISKNTEAFF	TGTGCCAGCGCTCTCATAAGCAAGAACACTGAAGCTTTCTTT	14	TRBJ1-1	.	TRBV5-6	.
CASSEGQGGQDEQFF	TGTGCCAGCAGTGAGGGACAGGGGGGTCAGGATGAGCAGTTCTTC	15	TRBJ2-1	.	TRBV6-1	TRBD1
CASSLLIGESYNEQFF	TGTGCCAGCAGCCTCCTCATCGGGGAGTCCTACAATGAGCAGTTCTTC	16	TRBJ2-1	.	TRBV4-2	.
CASIPGRPQRGELFF	TGTGCCAGTATACCCGGGAGGCCCCAGCGCGGGGAGCTGTTTTTT	15	TRBJ2-2	.	TRBV28	TRBD2
CASSTGQGRETQYF	TGCGCCAGCAGCACCGGACAGGGTAGGGAGACCCAGTACTTC	14	TRBJ2-5	.	TRBV5-1	TRBD1
CASSPRTADTGELFF	TGTGCCAGCTCACCTCGGACGGCGGACACCGGGGAGCTGTTTTTT	15	TRBJ2-2	.	TRBV18	.
CASSSAGGAAFQPQHF	TGTGCCAGCAGTTCTGCAGGGGGCGCGGCATTTCAGCCCCAGCATTTT	16	TRBJ1-5	.	TRBV6-5	TRBD1
CASSLVAGAYNEQFF	TGTGCCAGCAGTTTAGTAGCGGGAGCCTACAATGAGCAGTTCTTC	15	TRBJ2-1	.	TRBV28	TRBD2
CASSLTGRTDTQYF	TGTGCCAGCAGTTTAACCGGGAGAACAGATACGCAGTATTTT	14	TRBJ2-3	.	TRBV28	.